What follows is one T cell receptor (beta chain) and its context. Its matching antigen is unknown. This sample is drawn from a study of identical twins. Study conclusions and caveats: The same donors were not followed; conclusions instead depended on cross-sectional statistical analysis. Invariant T cells like MAIT and iNKT could partly confound the zero-insertion analyses.

cDNA carried unique molecular identifiers, and a universal primer site was added by template switching. TCRdb itself ran the 5' RACE reads through MiXCR, one entry per CDR3 protein. The table records about 220,000 distinct CDR3 sequences, over 8% of them present only once. Trimming removed 2 bases from V and 2 bases from J, with 7 bases in between. The CDR3 extends over 13 amino acids. CDR1 and CDR2 from the germline V gene are SGDLS and YYNGEE. The V and J genes are TRBV9 and TRBJ2-5; D ambiguous. Material for sequencing was memory (CD45RO+) T cells sorted from blood. The receptor's source is a woman between 18 and 29 years old in good health. This chain's CDR3 is CASSVMDQETQYF. Here the CDR3 DNA reads TGTGCCAGCAGCGTCATGGATCAAGAGACCCAGTACTTC.